This T cell receptor beta chain derives from a study of blood T cells in healthy people across ages. Alongside a J-beta primer mix, a sample-barcoded 5' primer served in a second PCR lasting roughly 7 to 12 cycles. One entry per CDR3 protein results from TCRdb running MiXCR on the 5' RACE reads. The sample lists approximately 780,000 distinct CDR3 sequences, more than 25% occurring once. CDR3 length: 16 residues. After removal of 3 bases from V and 5 bases from J, the junction contained 7 bases not matched to a gene. Germline-derived CDR1 and CDR2 are LNHDA and SQIVND (reference sequence). The data also belong to a second study, concerning T cells of mothers and their children.

The chain combines TRBV19 with TRBJ2-2, with 9 bases that match TRBD1. The clonotype was recovered from a boy aged 10-17 years in good health. Sequencing input: blood. The CDR3 region is CASSITWTGVTGELFF. The DNA of the CDR3 is TGTGCCAGTAGTATCACTTGGACAGGGGTGACCGGGGAGCTGTTTTTT.